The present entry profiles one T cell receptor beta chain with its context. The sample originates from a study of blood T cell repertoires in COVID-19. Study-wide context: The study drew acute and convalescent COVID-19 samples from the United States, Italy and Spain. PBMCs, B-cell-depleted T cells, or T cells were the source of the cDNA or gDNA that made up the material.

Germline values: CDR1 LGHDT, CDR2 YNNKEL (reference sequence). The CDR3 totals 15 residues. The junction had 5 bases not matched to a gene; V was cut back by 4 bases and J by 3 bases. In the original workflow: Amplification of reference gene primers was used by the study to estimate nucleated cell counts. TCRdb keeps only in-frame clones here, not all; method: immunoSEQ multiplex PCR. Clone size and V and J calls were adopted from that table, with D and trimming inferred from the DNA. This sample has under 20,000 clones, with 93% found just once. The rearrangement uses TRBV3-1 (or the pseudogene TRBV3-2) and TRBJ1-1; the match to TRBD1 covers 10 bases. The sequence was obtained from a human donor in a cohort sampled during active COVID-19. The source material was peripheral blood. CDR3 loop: CASSPRDRGYTEAFF. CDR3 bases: TGTGCCAGCAGCCCGCGGGACAGGGGATACACTGAAGCTTTCTTT.